One sample yielded the 26 T cell receptor beta chains listed below, sequenced in a study of blood T cell repertoires in COVID-19. Some clones are missing from TCRdb's copy, which holds only in-frame ones; the method was immunoSEQ multiplex PCR. The data show under 350,000 clones, with approximately 88% seen just once and less than 2% held by the top ten. Specimen: PBMCs or T cells enriched from blood (not recorded which). These TCRs come from a woman between 35 and 50 years old who had recovered from COVID-19.

This chain links TRBV5-1 with TRBJ1-2; 8 bases are a match to TRBD1. The CDR3 is made up of 14 amino acids. Trimming removed 4 bases from V and 4 bases from J; junction bases left unmatched: 6. CDR1 SGHRS and CDR2 YFSETQ come from the germline V gene. The CDR3 loop reads CASSAGQGLYGYTF. The CDR3 nucleotides read TGCGCCAGCAGCGCCGGACAGGGACTCTATGGCTACACCTTC.

The chain links TRBV7-2 to TRBJ2-3; TRBD1 agrees at 8 bases. The germline CDR1 and CDR2 sequences are SGHTA and FQGNSA. There are 13 residues in the CDR3. The J segment lost 7 bases and the V segment lost 6 bases, leaving 6 bases of the junction unmatched. CDR3 sequence: CASSPDRGNTQYF. CDR3 in DNA: TGTGCCAGCAGTCCTGACAGGGGTAATACGCAGTATTTT.

The chain employs TRBV5-1 and TRBJ2-7; TRBD1 is a possible D gene (6 bases). V dropped 5 bases and J dropped 4 bases, with 19 bases sitting between them. The CDR3 loop spans 15 amino acids. The germline V gene encodes CDR1 SGHRS and CDR2 YFSETQ. The CDR3 DNA reads TGCGCCAGCAGTCCTGACGCCGGGACACTATACGAGCAGTACTTC. It yields the protein CASSPDAGTLYEQYF.

This clone has a handful of counts. This sequence joins TRBV7-2 and TRBJ2-5, with D maybe TRBD2 (6 bases). Germline-derived CDR1 and CDR2 are SGHTA and FQGNSA. V lost 5 bases and J 3 bases, leaving 13 bases between the germline ends. There are 14 residues in the CDR3. CDR3 coding DNA: TGTGCCAGCAGCCTGAGCGGGCAGAAAGAGACCCAGTACTTC. The encoded protein is CASSLSGQKETQYF.

CDR3 sequence (DNA): TGTGCCAGCAGCTACAGGGATGGCGGAAACACCATATATTTT. It translates to CASSYRDGGNTIYF. This chain joins TRBV2 and TRBJ1-3; weak D call: TRBD1 (6 bases). The CDR3 extends over 14 amino acids. CDR1 is SNHLY, CDR2 FYNNEI, per germline. V lost 6 bases and J 4 bases, leaving 13 bases between the germline ends.

V and J are TRBV5-4 and TRBJ2-5, with D perhaps TRBD2 (7 bases). CDR1 and CDR2 from the germline V gene are SGHNT and YYREEE (reference sequence). Trimming stripped 2 bases from V and 1 base from J, with 12 bases between. CDR3 length equals 15 residues. The CDR3 loop reads CASSFAGAPQETQYF. The CDR3, as DNA: TGTGCCAGCAGCTTCGCGGGGGCCCCCCAAGAGACCCAGTACTTC.

This chain links TRBV24-1 with TRBJ2-1, with TRBD2 as a possible D gene (6 bases). Germline V gene data show CDR1 as KGHDR and CDR2 as SFDVKD. V was trimmed by 2 bases and J by 7 bases, leaving 11 bases between them. This CDR3 is 14 amino acids long. CDR3 loop: CATSDSLAVNEQFF. The CDR3 coding sequence is TGTGCCACCAGTGATTCACTAGCTGTGAATGAGCAGTTCTTC.

A few counts support this clone. CDR3 loop: CASSLGAGKDTEAFF. The CDR3 bases are TGCGCCAGCAGCTTGGGGGCAGGGAAGGACACTGAAGCTTTCTTT. The rearrangement joins TRBV5-1 to TRBJ1-1; D may be TRBD1 (5 bases). The V end lost 0 bases, the J end lost 3 bases, and 12 bases lay between the germline ends. The CDR3 runs to 15 residues. The germline V gene has CDR1 SGHRS and CDR2 YFSETQ.

This chain connects TRBV7-3 to TRBJ2-3, with 8 bases aligning to TRBD2. This CDR3 is built from 18 residues. The germline V gene encodes CDR1 SGHTA and CDR2 FQGTGA. With 0 bases clipped from V and 1 base from J, the junction kept 9 bases outside the gene matches. This CDR3 reads CASSLTQAGEGGTDTQYF. CDR3 DNA: TGTGCCAGCAGCTTAACCCAAGCGGGAGAAGGGGGCACAGATACGCAGTATTTT.

The gene calls are TRBV2 and TRBJ1-2; no clear D. The CDR3 is made up of 15 amino acids. Germline CDR1 is SNHLY and CDR2 is FYNNEI. Trimming cost V 9 bases and J 2 bases, with 19 bases left between them. The CDR3 DNA follows: TGTGCCAGTCATCCGGTCCCTTCATCAAACTATGGCTACACCTTC. It translates to CASHPVPSSNYGYTF.

This clone was detected only once. V is TRBV7-8 and J is TRBJ1-1; D perhaps matches TRBD1 (5 bases). This CDR3 has 18 amino acids. Germline CDR1 and CDR2: SGHVS and FQNEAQ. V lost 0 bases, J lost 1 base, and 18 bases lay in between. The CDR3 here is CASSLALRKPGQNTEAFF. CDR3 nucleotide sequence: TGTGCCAGCAGCTTAGCCCTCAGGAAACCCGGACAGAACACTGAAGCTTTCTTT. Based on the CDR3 plus reference TRBV7-8 and TRBJ1-1, the full variable domain is GAGVSQSPRYKVAKRGQDVALRCDPISGHVSLFWYQQALGQGPEFLTYFQNEAQLDKSGLPSDRFFAERPEGSVSTLKIQRTQQEDSAVYLCASSLALRKPGQNTEAFFGQGTRLTVV.

The V and J genes are TRBV10-3 and TRBJ1-5, with D perhaps TRBD1 (5 bases). CDR1 and CDR2 (germline): ENHRY, SYGVKD. The V end lost 0 bases, the J end lost 7 bases, and 10 bases lay between the germline ends. CDR3 length equals 14 residues. CDR3 protein: CAISESNSGQPQHF. In DNA, the CDR3 is TGTGCCATCAGTGAGTCGAACTCAGGGCAGCCCCAGCATTTT.

This clone was recorded a few times. The rearrangement joins TRBV7-3 to TRBJ2-6; 8 bases agree with TRBD1. CDR1 is SGHTA, CDR2 FQGTGA, per germline. Losses at the gene ends were 3 bases for V and 0 bases for J; bases not matched to a gene: 4. This CDR3 has 17 residues. CDR3 in DNA: TGTGCCAGCAGCTTGGACAGGGCTTACTCTGGGGCCAACGTCCTGACTTTC. Translation gives CASSLDRAYSGANVLTF.

V gene TRBV29-1 combines with J gene TRBJ1-5; 9 bases fit TRBD1. The ends lost 4 bases at V and 4 bases at J; junction bases unmatched: 2. The length of the CDR3 is 13 residues. Germline CDR1 and CDR2: SQVTM and ANQGSEA. The CDR3 sequence is CSVGDRENQPQHF. CDR3 bases: TGCAGCGTTGGGGACAGGGAGAATCAGCCCCAGCATTTT.

This clone showed up just once. This chain links TRBV3-1 (or the pseudogene TRBV3-2) with TRBJ1-1, with D hard to call. The CDR3 sequence is 14 residues long. Trimming removed 3 bases at V and 5 bases at J, with 13 bases between. Germline V gene data show CDR1 as LGHDT and CDR2 as YNNKEL (reference sequence). CDR3 amino acids: CASSQGRSWTEAFF. The DNA of the CDR3 is TGTGCCAGCAGCCAGGGCCGATCGTGGACTGAAGCTTTCTTT.

The gene calls are TRBV5-5 and TRBJ2-3; 8 nucleotides align to TRBD2. CDR3 size: 18 residues. Germline V gene lookup returns CDR1 SGHKS and CDR2 YYEKEE (reference sequence). The V segment lost 0 bases and the J segment 0 bases; nucleotides outside the gene matches: 9. CDR3 nucleotides: TGTGCCAGCAGCTTGGTGACTAGCGCAAGTTCTAGCACAGATACGCAGTATTTT. Translation gives CASSLVTSASSSTDTQYF.

The rearrangement joins TRBV2 to TRBJ1-2; possibly TRBD1 for D (6 bases). In germline, CDR1 is SNHLY, CDR2 FYNNEI. The V end lost 3 bases, the J end lost 7 bases, and 9 bases lay between the germline ends. The CDR3 totals 12 residues. The CDR3 DNA is TGTGCCAGCAGTGACAGGGGATTTGGCTACACCTTC. Protein sequence: CASSDRGFGYTF.

The chain employs TRBV2 and TRBJ2-2; D call uncertain. Germline V gene sequence: CDR1 SNHLY, CDR2 FYNNEI. Trimming shortened V by 6 bases and J by 5 bases, and 10 bases separated the two germline ends. This CDR3 has 13 residues. The CDR3 DNA sequence: TGTGCCAGCAGGTTTCGAACTACCGGGGAGCTGTTTTTT. This translates into CASRFRTTGELFF. Full variable domain (missing parts from reference TRBV2 and TRBJ2-2): EPEVTQTPSHQVTQMGQEVILRCVPISNHLYFYWYRQILGQKVEFLVSFYNNEISEKSEIFDDQFSVERPDGSNFTLKIRSTKLEDSAMYFCASRFRTTGELFFGEGSRLTVL.

V gene TRBV7-2 combines with J gene TRBJ1-6; TRBD1 is a possible D gene (6 bases). The V end was cut by 5 bases, the J end by 7 bases, with 21 bases between. The CDR3 covers 17 residues. The germline CDR1 and CDR2 sequences are SGHTA and FQGNSA. The CDR3 DNA is TGTGCCAGCAGCATAAACAGGGACCACACTCAAAATTCACCCCTCCACTTT. This gives the protein CASSINRDHTQNSPLHF.

The chain employs TRBV19 and TRBJ1-3; weak D call: TRBD1 (6 bases). V shed 4 bases and J shed 2 bases, with 6 bases lying between them. CDR3 length equals 13 residues. Germline loops: CDR1 LNHDA, CDR2 SQIVND (reference sequence). The CDR3 loop is CASSNRAGNTIYF. Written as DNA, the CDR3 is TGTGCCAGTAGTAACAGGGCTGGAAACACCATATATTTT.

The chain employs TRBV11-2 and TRBJ2-1; D is undetermined. V lost 1 base, J lost 1 base, and 5 bases lay in between. The CDR3 extends over 14 amino acids. The germline V gene encodes CDR1 SGHAT and CDR2 FQNNGV. Here the CDR3 reads CASSLVMSYNEQFF. The CDR3 DNA reads TGTGCCAGCAGCTTAGTTATGTCCTACAATGAGCAGTTCTTC.

This sequence joins TRBV27 and TRBJ1-2, with TRBD1 matching over 8 bases. The germline gives CDR1 MNHEY, CDR2 SMNVEV (reference sequence). The CDR3 spans 12 residues. With 10 bases clipped from V and 3 bases from J, the junction kept 4 bases outside the gene matches. The CDR3 reads CATYRGDYGYTF. DNA of the CDR3: TGTGCCACCTACAGGGGGGACTATGGCTACACCTTC.

The chain combines TRBV11-3 with TRBJ2-7; D remains ambiguous. Trimming shortened V by 5 bases and J by 6 bases, and 14 bases separated the two germline ends. The germline V gene encodes CDR1 SGHNT and CDR2 YENEEA. This CDR3 spans 13 amino acids. The DNA for the CDR3 is TGTGCCAGCAGCGTTTTTCACTCGGGCGAGCAGTACTTC. It codes for CASSVFHSGEQYF.

This chain links TRBV30 with TRBJ1-5, with D possibly being TRBD1 (5 bases). Germline CDR1 GTSNPN, CDR2 SVGIG (reference sequence). The CDR3 has 13 residues. Deletions cut 2 bases from V and 6 bases from J, with 11 bases between. The CDR3 nucleotides read TGTGCCTGGAGTACGCAGGGAACTCAGCCCCAGCATTTT. Translation gives CAWSTQGTQPQHF.

This clone was detected a few times. The chain has TRBV7-2 and TRBJ1-1; D is possibly TRBD1 (5 bases). The CDR3 spans 17 residues. The V end lost 5 bases, the J end lost 5 bases, and 24 bases lay between the germline ends. From germline, CDR1 is SGHTA and CDR2 FQGNSA. CDR3 sequence: CASSLNIYGGRRTEAFF. CDR3 sequence (DNA): TGTGCCAGCAGCCTTAATATATATGGGGGGAGACGGACTGAAGCTTTCTTT.

This clone was seen only a few times. The J gene is TRBJ1-6, the V gene TRBV7-9, with D maybe TRBD1 (5 bases). The CDR3 is made up of 16 amino acids. With 3 bases removed from V and 15 bases from J, the gap between germline ends came to 24 bases. The germline CDR1 and CDR2 sequences are SEHNR and FQNEAQ (reference sequence). The CDR3 is CASSLVRYRGKVLLHF. The CDR3 DNA reads TGTGCCAGCAGCTTGGTTCGATATAGGGGAAAAGTCCTCCTCCACTTT.